This T cell receptor (beta chain) was obtained from a study of siplizumab effects on memory and regulatory T cells. General study findings and limits: To unstimulated subsets, only a minor fraction of alloreactive clones could be mapped.

The CDR3 sequence is 13 residues long. V gave up 3 bases and J gave up 3 bases, with 6 bases separating them. Germline V CDR1 and CDR2: MRHNA, SNTAGT. Produced via immunoSEQ multiplex PCR; TCRdb's table is partial and in-frame only. Counted here are under 110,000 clones, roughly 91% occurring once; the ten biggest clones make up 12%. A single count supports this clone. The antigen remains undetermined. Sequencing was carried out using non-Treg CD4+ T cells sorted from blood. The TCR comes from a human donor in good health. The chain links TRBV6-4 to TRBJ1-5; no clear D gene. CDR3 region: CASSEQTNQPQHF. In DNA form, the CDR3 reads TGTGCCAGCAGTGAGCAGACCAATCAGCCCCAGCATTTT.